This TCR beta chain stems from a study of T cell responses to AZD1222 COVID-19 vaccine. TCRdb keeps only in-frame clones here, not all; method: immunoSEQ multiplex PCR. The table lists some 160,000 clones, around 88% of them singletons. Germline lookup yields CDR1 SGHVS and CDR2 FQNEAQ. Trimming removed 4 bases from V and 0 bases from J; junction bases left unmatched: 4. This CDR3 comprises 17 residues. Sequenced material: peripheral blood, taken 28 days after the second AZD1222 dose. The receptor was derived from an adult who received the AZD1222 COVID-19 vaccine. The chain joins TRBV7-8 to TRBJ2-6; 9 positions match TRBD2. The CDR3 protein is CASSSPRGGSGANVLTF. The CDR3 DNA follows: TGTGCCAGCAGCTCCCCGCGGGGGGGCTCTGGGGCCAACGTCCTGACTTTC.